These T cell receptor beta chains were read from a single sample in a study of control samples from healthy donors and cancer patients. Assay: immunoSEQ multiplex PCR; the TCRdb copy retains only in-frame clones and omits some. The sample holds over 85,000 clones, about 90% seen once. The sample was blood. Receptors were obtained from a woman aged 18-35 years in good health. Each CDR3 is given with its conserved first and last residue. A D gene is named only where the DNA matches it firmly. Clone size is shown for a subset of rows, as once, few, many or a class of expanded clone.

J gene | CDR3 length | clone size | V gene | D gene | CDR3 protein | CDR3 DNA
TRBJ2-3 | 15 | - | TRBV13 | TRBD2 | CASSSPTSGTDTQYF | TGTGCCAGCAGCTCGCCCACTAGCGGCACAGATACGCAGTATTTT
TRBJ1-1 | 14 | - | TRBV19 | TRBD1 | CASGQGGMNTEAFF | TGTGCCAGCGGACAGGGGGGAATGAACACTGAAGCTTTCTTT
TRBJ1-1 | 17 | - | TRBV5-6 | TRBD1 | CASSLDRGASRGTEAFF | TGTGCCAGCAGCTTAGACAGGGGTGCTTCAAGGGGCACTGAAGCTTTCTTT
TRBJ1-1 | 14 | - | TRBV7-6 | TRBD1 | CASSTSGGATEAFF | TGTGCCAGCAGCACCTCAGGGGGGGCTACTGAAGCTTTCTTT
TRBJ1-3 | 17 | - | TRBV5-8 | - | CASSLATLSDSGNTIYF | TGTGCCAGCAGCTTGGCCACACTCTCCGACTCTGGAAACACCATATATTTT
TRBJ1-2 | 13 | - | TRBV29-1 | - | CSVSGGQNYGYTF | TGCAGCGTTTCTGGCGGGCAGAACTATGGCTACACCTTC
TRBJ1-1 | 13 | once | TRBV12-3/TRBV12-4 | - | CASSSGPSTEAFF | TGTGCCAGCAGTTCGGGTCCCAGCACTGAAGCTTTCTTT
TRBJ1-2 | 13 | - | TRBV7-3 | - | CASSLGVGYGYTF | TGTGCCAGCAGCTTAGGGGTCGGCTATGGCTACACCTTC
TRBJ2-7 | 15 | - | TRBV6-5 | TRBD2 | CASRLAGGLIYEQYF | TGTGCCAGCAGACTAGCGGGGGGGCTAATCTACGAGCAGTACTTC
TRBJ2-3 | 14 | - | TRBV7-9 | TRBD2 | CASNGGGVTDTQYF | TGTGCCAGCAACGGCGGGGGGGTAACAGATACGCAGTATTTT
TRBJ1-1 | 14 | - | TRBV2 | - | CASRGLGGNTEAFF | TGTGCCAGCAGGGGGCTGGGAGGGAACACTGAAGCTTTCTTT
TRBJ2-5 | 11 | - | TRBV27 | TRBD2 | CASPGGGTQYF | TGTGCCAGCCCCGGGGGGGGGACCCAGTACTTC
TRBJ2-3 | 15 | - | TRBV4-2 | - | CASTPVVGNTDTQYF | TGTGCCAGCACCCCCGTAGTCGGCAACACAGATACGCAGTATTTT
TRBJ1-1 | 13 | - | TRBV19 | - | CASSIDQRTEAFF | TGTGCCAGTAGTATAGATCAAAGAACTGAAGCTTTCTTT
TRBJ2-1 | 15 | few | TRBV28 | - | CASTIGEGVTNEQFF | TGTGCCAGCACCATTGGGGAGGGGGTTACAAATGAGCAGTTCTTC
TRBJ1-4 | 15 | - | TRBV4-1 | - | CASSSRGVKDEKLFF | TGCGCCAGCAGCTCCAGAGGGGTAAAAGATGAAAAACTGTTTTTT
TRBJ1-5 | 16 | - | TRBV28 | TRBD1 | CASSLWGGTGGQPQHF | TGTGCCAGCAGTTTATGGGGTGGGACAGGGGGACAGCCCCAGCATTTT
TRBJ2-5 | 14 | - | TRBV2 | TRBD1 | CASRQPGQQETQYF | TGTGCCAGCAGACAACCGGGACAGCAAGAGACCCAGTACTTC
TRBJ1-1 | 13 | - | TRBV29-1 | - | CSDGRRITTEAFF | TGCAGCGACGGACGTCGGATTACTACTGAAGCTTTCTTT
TRBJ2-7 | 14 | - | TRBV27 | TRBD1 | CASSLAGTGYEQYF | TGTGCCAGCAGTTTAGCCGGGACAGGCTACGAGCAGTACTTC
TRBJ2-1 | 15 | - | TRBV7-8 | - | CASSLLPGDFNEQFF | TGTGCCAGCAGCTTATTACCCGGGGATTTCAATGAGCAGTTCTTC
TRBJ2-1 | 17 | once | TRBV24-1 | TRBD2 | CATSDHPQLAGGNEQFF | TGTGCCACCAGTGATCATCCCCAACTAGCGGGGGGTAATGAGCAGTTCTTC
TRBJ1-2 | 12 | - | TRBV7-9 | - | CASGQPNYGYTF | TGTGCCAGCGGACAACCTAACTATGGCTACACCTTC
TRBJ1-5 | 15 | - | TRBV7-8 | - | CASSPTGDSNQPQHF | TGTGCCAGCAGCCCAACAGGAGATAGCAATCAGCCCCAGCATTTT
TRBJ1-5 | 14 | - | TRBV2 | - | CASSELAVGQPQHF | TGTGCCAGCAGTGAATTGGCAGTCGGTCAGCCCCAGCATTTT
TRBJ2-7 | 16 | - | TRBV5-4 | TRBD2 | CASSPGLAVASYEQYF | TGTGCCAGCAGTCCCGGACTAGCAGTGGCCTCCTACGAGCAGTACTTC
TRBJ2-1 | 19 | few | TRBV11-2 | - | CASSLRPTQGGVAHNEQFF | TGTGCCAGCAGCCTCAGACCTACACAGGGGGGGGTGGCACACAATGAGCAGTTCTTC
TRBJ1-1 | 13 | - | TRBV12-3/TRBV12-4 | - | CASSFGTTAEAFF | TGTGCCAGCAGCTTCGGGACAACGGCTGAAGCTTTCTTT
TRBJ2-7 | 16 | - | TRBV6-5 | - | CASSYRGPPPIYEQYF | TGTGCCAGCAGTTATCGCGGGCCTCCCCCTATCTACGAGCAGTACTTC
TRBJ2-7 | 13 | once | TRBV10-3 | TRBD2 | CAIGGTSDHEQYF | TGTGCCATCGGTGGGACTAGCGACCACGAGCAGTACTTC
TRBJ1-4 | 17 | - | TRBV4-3 | - | CASSQDLAALSNEKLFF | TGCGCCAGCAGCCAAGATCTAGCGGCTCTCTCCAATGAAAAACTGTTTTTT
TRBJ2-3 | 17 | - | TRBV5-8 | - | CASSLGLGGRSTDTQYF | TGTGCCAGCAGCTTGGGGCTGGGCGGGCGTAGCACAGATACGCAGTATTTT
TRBJ2-7 | 15 | - | TRBV3-1/TRBV3-2 | - | CASSQLMDRLYEQYF | TGTGCCAGCAGCCAATTAATGGACAGACTCTACGAGCAGTACTTC
TRBJ1-5 | 16 | - | TRBV7-2 | - | CASSLRTAGSNQPQHF | TGTGCCAGCAGCTTGAGGACGGCGGGTAGCAATCAGCCCCAGCATTTT
TRBJ2-2 | 14 | - | TRBV6-5 | - | CASSPQPNTGELFF | TGTGCCAGCAGTCCCCAACCGAACACCGGGGAGCTGTTTTTT
TRBJ2-7 | 12 | - | TRBV6-5 | - | CASTGGFHEQYF | TGTGCCAGCACTGGGGGGTTTCATGAGCAGTACTTC
TRBJ1-2 | 13 | - | TRBV29-1 | - | CSVERAGSYGYTF | TGCAGCGTTGAACGGGCCGGTTCCTATGGCTACACCTTC
TRBJ2-3 | 12 | - | TRBV2 | - | CASSERGDTQYF | TGTGCCAGCAGTGAAAGAGGGGATACGCAGTATTTT
TRBJ2-1 | 13 | - | TRBV18 | - | CASSPPSQDEQFF | TGTGCCAGCTCACCACCGAGTCAGGACGAGCAGTTCTTC
TRBJ1-2 | 15 | - | TRBV6-5 | TRBD1 | CATRDRSTGGSGYTF | TGTGCCACCAGAGACCGATCAACAGGGGGATCCGGCTACACCTTC
TRBJ1-5 | 16 | - | TRBV24-1 | TRBD1 | CATSDRGQGAYQPQHF | TGTGCCACCAGTGATCGGGGACAGGGGGCATATCAGCCCCAGCATTTT
TRBJ2-2 | 15 | - | TRBV5-4 | - | CASSHGTENTGELFF | TGTGCCAGCAGCCACGGGACCGAAAACACCGGGGAGCTGTTTTTT
TRBJ1-6 | 15 | - | TRBV5-4 | - | CASSLAGGARSPLHF | TGTGCCAGCAGCTTGGCCGGTGGGGCAAGGTCACCCCTCCACTTT
TRBJ2-3 | 13 | - | TRBV12-3/TRBV12-4 | TRBD2 | CASRLAGTDTQYF | TGTGCCAGCAGACTAGCGGGCACAGATACGCAGTATTTT
TRBJ1-1 | 16 | once | TRBV7-8 | TRBD1 | CASSPGTGGLNTEAFF | TGTGCCAGCAGCCCAGGGACAGGGGGGCTGAACACTGAAGCTTTCTTT
TRBJ2-3 | 14 | - | TRBV7-2 | - | CASSLDSVTDTQYF | TGTGCCAGCAGCTTAGATAGCGTCACAGATACGCAGTATTTT
TRBJ2-7 | 14 | - | TRBV9 | TRBD1 | CASSPRQGSYEQYF | TGTGCCAGCAGCCCACGACAGGGCTCCTACGAGCAGTACTTC
TRBJ2-7 | 17 | - | TRBV7-9 | TRBD2 | CASSPDRGLANTYEQYF | TGTGCCAGCAGCCCTGACCGCGGACTAGCGAATACCTACGAGCAGTACTTC
TRBJ2-3 | 15 | - | TRBV6-5 | TRBD2 | CASRLTSGDTDTQYF | TGTGCCAGCAGACTGACTAGCGGGGACACAGATACGCAGTATTTT
TRBJ2-3 | 15 | - | TRBV6-5 | TRBD1 | CASSSGGTGGGTQYF | TGTGCCAGCAGTTCGGGTGGGACAGGGGGGGGTACGCAGTATTTT
TRBJ1-4 | 14 | - | TRBV5-1 | - | CASSDSGINEKLFF | TGCGCCAGCAGCGACTCAGGGATTAATGAAAAACTGTTTTTT
TRBJ2-4 | 12 | - | TRBV3-1/TRBV3-2 | - | CASSQERDIQYF | TGTGCCAGCAGCCAAGAAAGGGACATTCAGTACTTC
TRBJ1-3 | 15 | - | TRBV6-5 | - | CASSIGRESGNTIYF | TGTGCCAGCAGTATCGGCAGGGAGAGTGGAAACACCATATATTTT